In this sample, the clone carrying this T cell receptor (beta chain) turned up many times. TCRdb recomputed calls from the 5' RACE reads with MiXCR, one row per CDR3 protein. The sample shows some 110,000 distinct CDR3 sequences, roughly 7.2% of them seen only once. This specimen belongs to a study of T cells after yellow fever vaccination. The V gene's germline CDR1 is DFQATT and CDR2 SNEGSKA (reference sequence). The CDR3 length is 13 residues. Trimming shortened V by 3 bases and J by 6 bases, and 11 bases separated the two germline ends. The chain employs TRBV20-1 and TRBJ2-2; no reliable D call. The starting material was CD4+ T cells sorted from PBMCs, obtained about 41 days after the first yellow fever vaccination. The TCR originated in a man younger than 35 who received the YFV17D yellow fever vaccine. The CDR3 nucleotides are TGCAGTGCTAGTTCTGGGTTTGCCGGGGAGCTGTTTTTT. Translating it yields CSASSGFAGELFF.